The 18 T cell receptor beta chains given below trace back to one sample, sequenced in a study of shared clonotypes between healthy human individuals (dated by TCRdb to about 2020). Library generation was performed with the immunoSEQ multiplex PCR assay. In TCRdb, the immuneACCESS table is reduced to in-frame sequences with V and J assigned. These tables do not hold every clone; where another copy was compared, an unresolved V gene accounts for under half, and the others remain unexplained. The table for this sample lists over 850,000 clones; approximately 80% of them were counted only once. The top ten hold roughly 0.55% of the sample. Specimen: memory CD4+ T cells from PBMCs. This specimen's cell subset or site label, per the study, means: CD45RA-negative fraction. The receptors come from a man younger than 35 in good health. Some clones in this sample may be carry-over from other donors' samples.

This rearrangement joins TRBV11-2 to TRBJ1-1; D is unclear. The V end lost 1 base, the J end lost 5 bases, and 11 bases lay between the germline ends. The CDR3 runs 14 residues. Germline V gene lookup returns CDR1 SGHAT and CDR2 FQNNGV. In DNA, the CDR3 is TGTGCCAGCAGCTTAGCCGGGTCGAGAACTGAAGCTTTCTTT. This sequence encodes CASSLAGSRTEAFF.

The gene calls are TRBV5-4 and TRBJ2-1, with 9 bases fitting TRBD1. The CDR3 is 16 residues long. V lost 4 bases to trimming and J lost 6 bases; unmatched junction nucleotides: 11. Germline CDR1 and CDR2: SGHNT and YYREEE (reference sequence). The CDR3 DNA reads as TGTGCCAGCAGCATCGGCGGACAGGGGAGTATCAATGAGCAGTTCTTC. Its protein is CASSIGGQGSINEQFF.

The chain is built from TRBV6-1 and TRBJ1-2; tentative D call: TRBD1 (6 bases). The CDR3 totals 15 residues. Germline CDR1 reads MNHNS; CDR2 reads SASEGT. The ends were cut back, 1 base at V and 5 bases at J, with 14 bases in the middle. The CDR3: CASSEEVQGPYGYTF. In DNA, the CDR3 is TGTGCCAGCAGTGAAGAGGTACAGGGACCTTATGGCTACACCTTC.

V gene TRBV5-4 combines with J gene TRBJ2-1; 9 positions match TRBD1. In germline, CDR1 is SGHNT, CDR2 YYREEE (reference sequence). The V segment lost 3 bases and the J segment 3 bases; nucleotides outside the gene matches: 10. The CDR3 contains 17 residues. CDR3 nucleotides: TGTGCCAGCAGCTCAGCTACCGGGACAGGGATCTACAATGAGCAGTTCTTC. Encoded protein: CASSSATGTGIYNEQFF.

The chain combines TRBV9 with TRBJ2-7; D remains unclear. This CDR3 has 12 residues. The germline V gene has CDR1 SGDLS and CDR2 YYNGEE. The V end lost 4 bases, the J end lost 1 base, and 6 bases lay between the germline ends. CDR3 nucleotides: TGTGCCAGCAGCACCGGTTCCTACGAGCAGTACTTC. Translation gives CASSTGSYEQYF. Full variable domain (rest looked up from reference TRBV9 and TRBJ2-7): DSGVTQTPKHLITATGQRVTLRCSPRSGDLSVYWYQQSLDQGLQFLIQYYNGEERAKGNILERFSAQQFPDLHSELNLSSLELGDSALYFCASSTGSYEQYFGPGTRLTVT.

The rearrangement joins TRBV9 to TRBJ2-7, with 7 positions matching TRBD1. Germline V lookup: CDR1 SGDLS, CDR2 YYNGEE. J lost 4 bases, V lost 4 bases, and 8 bases had no gene match. CDR3 size: 14 residues. The chain's CDR3 is CASSRGQEPYEQYF. CDR3 DNA: TGTGCCAGCAGCCGCGGACAGGAACCTTACGAGCAGTACTTC.

This clone was found a few times. J is TRBJ1-1 and V is TRBV28; D is unclear. The germline V and J ends were trimmed by 3 bases and 9 bases, with 11 bases remaining between them. Germline-derived CDR1 and CDR2 are MDHEN and SYDVKM. The CDR3 consists of 12 residues. CDR3 sequence (DNA): TGTGCCAGCAGTTTGTACGGGCAACAAGCTTTCTTT. Its protein product is CASSLYGQQAFF.

The V and J genes are TRBV5-8 and TRBJ1-2, with D maybe TRBD1 (5 bases). Germline CDR1 is SGHTS and CDR2 is YDEGEE. The CDR3 spans 13 residues. V was clipped by 0 bases and J by 8 bases, with 11 bases between them. The CDR3 is CASSLELGRGYTF. CDR3 DNA: TGTGCCAGCAGCTTGGAGCTGGGACGCGGCTACACCTTC.

The V call is TRBV11-2, the J call TRBJ2-7; TRBD1 might be the D (6 bases). The CDR3 is 15 amino acids. Germline-derived CDR1 and CDR2 are SGHAT and FQNNGV. Between the trimmed V and J ends, which lost 5 bases and 9 bases, there was a span of 23 bases. The CDR3 DNA reads TGTGCCAGCAGCGGGAATGTCAGGGGCCAAAGGGGGCAGTACTTC. Translated: CASSGNVRGQRGQYF.

The chain combines TRBV6-5 with TRBJ1-4; D call uncertain. The CDR3 covers 13 residues. The germline V gene encodes CDR1 MNHEY and CDR2 SVGAGI. Trimming cost V 2 bases and J 5 bases, with 6 bases left between them. The CDR3 protein is CASSYRGNEKLFF. CDR3 sequence (DNA): TGTGCCAGCAGTTACCGAGGAAATGAAAAACTGTTTTTT.

This clone turned up a few times. V is TRBV29-1 and J is TRBJ2-5; D not certain. The CDR3 loop spans 13 amino acids. V was shortened by 8 bases and J by 0 bases, with 13 bases between the two germline ends. CDR1 and CDR2 from the germline V gene are SQVTM and ANQGSEA. In DNA, the CDR3 is TGCAGCATCAAGAGCGCTAACCAAGAGACCCAGTACTTC. It encodes CSIKSANQETQYF.

To note about this clone: The sample carries other DNA sequences with the same CDR3. In DNA form, the CDR3 reads TGTGCCAGCAGCTTAGCGAGCGGCAGCTCCTACAATGAGCAGTTCTTC. Translated: CASSLASGSSYNEQFF. V is TRBV7-3 and J is TRBJ2-1; possibly TRBD2 for D (5 bases). This CDR3 is built from 16 residues. Germline lookup yields CDR1 SGHTA and CDR2 FQGTGA. V lost 2 bases to trimming and J lost 0 bases, with 11 bases between them.

As concerns this clone: Being one base from a much bigger clone, this may be a read error. Different DNA sequences within this sample yield the same CDR3. This chain uses TRBV18 with TRBJ2-3, with TRBD2 matching 7 bases. The CDR3 consists of 15 residues. The germline V gene encodes CDR1 KGHSH and CDR2 LQKENI. CDR3 loop: CASSPGGSSTDTQYF. CDR3 coding DNA: TGTGCCAGCTCACCAGGCGGGAGCAGCACAGATACGCAGTACTTT. Full variable domain (remainder filled in from reference TRBV18 and TRBJ2-3): NAGVMQNPRHLVRRRGQEARLRCSPMKGHSHVYWYRQLPEEGLKFMVYLQKENIIDESGMPKERFSAEFPKEGPSILRIQQVVRGDSAAYFCASSPGGSSTDTQYFGPGTRLTVL.

The rearrangement joins TRBV19 to TRBJ1-5, with D possibly TRBD1 on 6 matching bases. Trimming removed 5 bases from V and 0 bases from J, with 17 bases in between. Germline assignment: CDR1 LNHDA and CDR2 SQIVND (reference sequence). The CDR3 runs 17 residues. CDR3 in DNA: TGTGCCAGTAGTTTTCGTCGGGCAGGGGATAGCAATCAGCCCCAGCATTTT. The encoded protein is CASSFRRAGDSNQPQHF.

Remarks on this clone: At one boundary the junction diverges from the germline segment, which might be a read error. The chain joins TRBV28 to TRBJ1-1; D uncertain. In germline, CDR1 is MDHEN, CDR2 SYDVKM. The CDR3 length is 16 residues. In nucleotides, the CDR3 is TGTGCCGGCAGTCGAACAATGACGGACCGATACACTGAAGCTTTCTTT. It translates to CAGSRTMTDRYTEAFF. Variable domain in full (rest from reference TRBV28 and TRBJ1-1): DVKVTQSSRYLVKRTGEKVFLECVQDMDHENMFWYRQDPGLGLRLIYFSYDVKMKEKGDIPEGYSVSREKKERFSLILESASTNQTSMYLCAGSRTMTDRYTEAFFGQGTRLTVV.

Concerning this clone itself: At the DNA level, this CDR3 is encoded by other sequences in the same sample as well. V usage is TRBV2 and J usage is TRBJ2-2, with D unclear. V lost 4 bases and J 7 bases, leaving 7 bases between the germline ends. Germline CDR1 reads SNHLY; CDR2 reads FYNNEI. The CDR3 runs 12 residues. CDR3 DNA sequence: TGTGCCAGCAGTGTAGGTGTCGGGGAGCTGTTTTTT. As protein: CASSVGVGELFF.

The chain combines TRBV20-1 with TRBJ2-7; a possible D gene is TRBD2 (6 bases). The V and J ends lost 5 bases and 9 bases respectively, with 11 bases between them. The CDR3 is 10 residues long. The germline V gene encodes CDR1 DFQATT and CDR2 SNEGSKA (reference sequence). The DNA of the CDR3 is TGCAGTGCTCCTCTGGGGGGGCAGTACTTC. Translated, it gives CSAPLGGQYF.

The chain is built from TRBV7-2 and TRBJ2-5, with a weak D call TRBD2 (7 bases). The length of the CDR3 is 14 residues. CDR1 SGHTA and CDR2 FQGNSA come from the germline V gene. V was cut by 5 bases and J by 4 bases, with 14 bases left in between. DNA for the CDR3: TGTGCCAGCAGCCCGAGGGGGGGAATAGAGACCCAGTACTTC. Translated, it gives CASSPRGGIETQYF.